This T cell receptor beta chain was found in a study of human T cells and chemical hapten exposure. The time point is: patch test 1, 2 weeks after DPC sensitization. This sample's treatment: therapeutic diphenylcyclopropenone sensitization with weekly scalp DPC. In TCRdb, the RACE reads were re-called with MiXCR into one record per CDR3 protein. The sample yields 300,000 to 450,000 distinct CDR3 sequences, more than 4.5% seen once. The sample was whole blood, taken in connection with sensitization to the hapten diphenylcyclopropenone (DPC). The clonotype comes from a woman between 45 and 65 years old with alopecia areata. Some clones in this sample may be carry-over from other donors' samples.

The DNA for the CDR3 is TGTGCCAGCAGTTTAGTAATGGGGCCCGGGGAGCTGTTTTTT. It translates to CASSLVMGPGELFF. The gene calls are TRBV12-3 or TRBV12-4 and TRBJ2-2, with a tentative D call TRBD1 (5 bases). Trimming shortened V by 1 base and J by 6 bases, and 9 bases separated the two germline ends. The CDR3 loop spans 14 amino acids.